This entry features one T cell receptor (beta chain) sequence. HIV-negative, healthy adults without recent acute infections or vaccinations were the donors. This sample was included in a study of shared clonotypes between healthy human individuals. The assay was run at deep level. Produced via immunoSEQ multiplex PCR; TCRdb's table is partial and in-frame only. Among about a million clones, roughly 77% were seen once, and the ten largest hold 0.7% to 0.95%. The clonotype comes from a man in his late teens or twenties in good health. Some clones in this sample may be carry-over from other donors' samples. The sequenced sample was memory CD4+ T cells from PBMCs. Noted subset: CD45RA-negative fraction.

The CDR3 DNA follows: TGTGCCAGCAGCCAATCGACAGGGACTAACTATGGCTACACCTTC. Translation gives CASSQSTGTNYGYTF. The chain couples TRBV7-2 to TRBJ1-2, with TRBD1 identical over 7 bases. V shed 5 bases and J 0 bases; nucleotides not matched to a gene: 6. The CDR3 has 15 residues. The germline V gene encodes CDR1 SGHTA and CDR2 FQGNSA.